Shown below are 25 T cell receptor beta chains from a single sample sequenced in a study of cytomegalovirus exposure and HLA in healthy donors. PCR was performed using 60 Vbeta and 13 Jbeta primers. Clones were sequenced by immunoSEQ multiplex PCR, and TCRdb holds only the in-frame ones, with some missing. The sample yields 120,000 or so clones, around 79% seen once. The sequenced sample consisted of PBMCs. The receptors were sampled from a middle-aged woman in good health and CMV-seronegative.

The CDR3 nucleotides are TGTGCCATCAGAGGGGTATCCGGCGGCTACACCTTC. As protein: CAIRGVSGGYTF. The chain recombines TRBV10-3 with TRBJ1-2; TRBD1 is a possible D gene (5 bases). Deletions cut 6 bases from V and 8 bases from J, with 13 bases between. In germline, CDR1 is ENHRY, CDR2 SYGVKD. This CDR3 has 12 amino acids.

This chain links TRBV5-6 with TRBJ1-5, with TRBD1 matching over 7 bases. This CDR3 has 13 amino acids. CDR1 is SGHDT, CDR2 YYEEEE, per germline. V trimming: 5 bases; J trimming: 6 bases; junction bases outside the gene matches: 5. The CDR3 region is CASSDRARQPQHF. The CDR3 DNA reads TGTGCCAGCAGTGACAGGGCGCGTCAGCCCCAGCATTTT. The entire variable domain, with the rest obtained from reference TRBV5-6 and TRBJ1-5, is as follows: DAGVTQSPTHLIKTRGQQVTLRCSPKSGHDTVSWYQQALGQGPQFIFQYYEEEERQRGNFPDRFSGHQFPNYSSELNVNALLLGDSALYLCASSDRARQPQHFGDGTRLSIL.

The V call is TRBV28, the J call TRBJ2-1; 12 bases align to TRBD2. There are 15 residues in the CDR3. Trimming cost V 7 bases and J 9 bases; bases outside gene matches: 10. CDR1 is MDHEN, CDR2 SYDVKM, per germline. CDR3 nucleotides: TGTGCCAGCACCCCCGGACTAGCGGGATGGGGTGAGCAGTTCTTC. Its translation is CASTPGLAGWGEQFF.

CDR3 DNA sequence: TGTGCCAGCAGCCATACAGGAGTACCCTACAATGAGCAGTTCTTC. Translated: CASSHTGVPYNEQFF. V gene TRBV11-2 combines with J gene TRBJ2-1; possible D gene TRBD1, 5 bases. Germline-derived CDR1 and CDR2 are SGHAT and FQNNGV. V lost 5 bases and J 2 bases, leaving 13 bases between the germline ends. The CDR3 spans 15 residues.

The chain carries TRBV11-3 and TRBJ2-3, with TRBD2 matching 8 bases. Germline V CDR1 and CDR2: SGHNT, YENEEA. The J segment lost 4 bases and the V segment lost 3 bases, leaving 0 bases of the junction unmatched. The CDR3 covers 13 residues. The DNA of the CDR3 is TGTGCCAGCAGCTTGGGACTAGCAGATACGCAGTATTTT. Its protein product is CASSLGLADTQYF.

This rearrangement joins TRBV27 to TRBJ2-3; 10 bases agree with TRBD2. The CDR3 covers 17 residues. V dropped 2 bases and J dropped 2; count of bases not matched to a gene: 7. Germline assignment: CDR1 MNHEY and CDR2 SMNVEV (reference sequence). CDR3 bases: TGTGCCAGCAGTTTAAGGCTAGCGGGAGTTGACACAGATACGCAGTATTTT. It encodes CASSLRLAGVDTDTQYF.

J is TRBJ2-7 and V is TRBV10-1, with a tentative D call TRBD2 (6 bases). Trimming stripped 3 bases from V and 0 bases from J, with 15 bases between. The germline gives CDR1 WNHNN, CDR2 SYGVQD (reference sequence). The CDR3 has 16 amino acids. The CDR3: CASSDPGGGSSYEQYF. The CDR3 DNA sequence: TGCGCCAGCAGTGACCCCGGGGGTGGAAGCTCCTACGAGCAGTACTTC.

The rearrangement uses TRBV6-1 and TRBJ2-5; TRBD1 matches at 9 bases. The CDR3 spans 14 residues. Losses at the gene ends were 8 bases for V and 5 bases for J; bases not matched to a gene: 9. Per germline, CDR1 MNHNS and CDR2 SASEGT. The CDR3: CASSDRGGAETQYF. CDR3 bases: TGTGCCAGCTCTGACAGGGGGGGAGCGGAGACCCAGTACTTC.

The CDR3 DNA reads TGCGCCAGCAGCCCTTGGGGGACTAGCGGTAACACCGGGGAGCTGTTTTTT. It specifies CASSPWGTSGNTGELFF. The chain has TRBV4-1 and TRBJ2-2; 11 nucleotides match TRBD2. With 4 bases clipped from V and 2 bases from J, the junction kept 6 bases outside the gene matches. Germline lookup yields CDR1 MGHRA and CDR2 YSYEKL. This CDR3 is 17 amino acids long.

The rearrangement joins TRBV7-9 to TRBJ1-4; no definite D call. The CDR3 sequence is 16 residues long. The germline gives CDR1 SEHNR, CDR2 FQNEAQ (reference sequence). Between the trimmed V and J ends, which lost 4 bases and 6 bases, there was a span of 18 bases. The CDR3 protein is CASSSRLVSGYEKLFF. CDR3 DNA: TGTGCCAGCAGCTCGCGACTTGTATCGGGTTATGAAAAACTGTTTTTT.

This clone was counted a single time. This chain joins TRBV7-9 and TRBJ1-4; D not resolved. V dropped 0 bases and J dropped 14 bases, with 19 bases sitting between them. This CDR3 is 15 amino acids long. The germline CDR1 and CDR2 sequences are SEHNR and FQNEAQ (reference sequence). The CDR3 protein is CASSLALSSGESLFF. The CDR3 DNA reads TGTGCCAGCAGCTTAGCGCTAAGTAGCGGCGAATCTCTGTTTTTT.

This clone was seen a handful of times. CDR3 coding DNA: TGTGCCAGCAGCTTAAGGGAGACTGAGCAGTTCTTC. It specifies CASSLRETEQFF. The chain links TRBV7-3 to TRBJ2-1; tentatively, D is TRBD2 (5 bases). Germline assignment: CDR1 SGHTA and CDR2 FQGTGA. The V end was cut by 1 base, the J end by 9 bases, with 7 bases between. The CDR3 is made up of 12 amino acids.

The V and J genes are TRBV29-1 and TRBJ2-5; TRBD2 agrees at 7 bases. With 1 base clipped from V and 5 bases from J, the junction kept 7 bases outside the gene matches. In germline, CDR1 is SQVTM, CDR2 ANQGSEA. This CDR3 contains 14 residues. Here the CDR3 DNA reads TGCAGCGTTGAAGGACTAGCCGAAAGGGAGACCCAGTACTTC. It encodes CSVEGLAERETQYF.

This chain connects TRBV20-1 to TRBJ2-5; 7 bases match TRBD2. Germline V lookup: CDR1 DFQATT, CDR2 SNEGSKA (reference sequence). J lost 2 bases, V lost 7 bases, and 1 base had no gene match. There are 11 residues in the CDR3. The CDR3 protein is CSVGGQETQYF. The CDR3 region has the DNA TGCAGTGTGGGGGGGCAAGAGACCCAGTACTTC.

This clone was observed once. The chain carries TRBV7-2 and TRBJ2-5; 15 nucleotides match TRBD2. There are 18 residues in the CDR3. V lost 3 bases and J lost 1; bases outside the gene matches: 6. The germline V gene has CDR1 SGHTA and CDR2 FQGNSA. The CDR3 DNA reads TGTGCCAGCAGCTTGGGACTAGCGGGAGGATTTAGCCAAGAGACCCAGTACTTC. The encoded protein is CASSLGLAGGFSQETQYF.

This clone has more than one count but fewer than ten. V is TRBV10-3 and J is TRBJ1-6, with D hard to call. V dropped 0 bases and J dropped 9 bases, with 9 bases sitting between them. The CDR3 runs to 14 residues. The germline gives CDR1 ENHRY, CDR2 SYGVKD. The CDR3 loop reads CAISESPAGSPLHF. The CDR3 nucleotides read TGTGCCATCAGTGAGTCCCCGGCGGGTTCACCCCTCCACTTT.

V and J are TRBV28 and TRBJ1-2; possibly TRBD1 for D (5 bases). In germline, CDR1 is MDHEN, CDR2 SYDVKM. The CDR3 is 14 amino acids. The V gene lost 7 bases and the J gene lost 1 base, with 13 bases spanning the gap. CDR3 residues: CASTLIGGNYGYTF. The CDR3 nucleotides read TGTGCCAGCACCCTAATCGGGGGTAACTATGGCTACACCTTC.

The rearrangement links TRBV11-2 to TRBJ1-6, with 11 nucleotides matching TRBD1. This CDR3 is 15 amino acids long. The germline gives CDR1 SGHAT, CDR2 FQNNGV. After removal of 5 bases from V and 8 bases from J, the junction contained 5 bases not matched to a gene. The CDR3, as DNA: TGTGCCAGCAGCCGGGACAGGGGGAATGATTCACCCCTCCACTTT. As protein: CASSRDRGNDSPLHF.

The V call is TRBV19, the J call TRBJ2-7; 9 bases line up with TRBD2. The CDR3 runs 15 residues. Germline CDR1 and CDR2: LNHDA and SQIVND (reference sequence). The J segment lost 0 bases and the V segment lost 4 bases, leaving 4 bases of the junction unmatched. The CDR3 region has the DNA TGTGCCAGTAGTACTAGCGGGGCCAGCTCCTACGAGCAGTACTTC. Protein sequence: CASSTSGASSYEQYF.

The J gene is TRBJ2-5, the V gene TRBV5-4; TRBD2 matches 8 bases. Germline CDR1 is SGHNT and CDR2 is YYREEE (reference sequence). The CDR3 sequence is 14 residues long. The trim removed 1 base at V and 7 bases at J, leaving 6 bases unmatched. In nucleotides, the CDR3 is TGTGCCAGCAGCTTGTTTGCGGGAGGAGGGACCCAGTACTTC. Its translation is CASSLFAGGGTQYF.

Only one count was recorded for this clone. V and J are TRBV4-3 and TRBJ1-1; D gene uncertain. The length of the CDR3 is 16 residues. V shed 2 bases and J shed 1 base, with 14 bases lying between them. The germline gives CDR1 LGHNA, CDR2 YSLEER. This CDR3 is CASSQRYMPSNTEAFF. The CDR3 region has the DNA TGCGCCAGCAGCCAACGTTACATGCCTTCGAACACTGAAGCTTTCTTT.

The CDR3: CASSSQGNNYNEQFF. As DNA, the CDR3 is TGTGCCAGCAGCTCCCAGGGGAATAACTACAATGAGCAGTTCTTC. The chain carries TRBV7-3 and TRBJ2-1; D is possibly TRBD1 (6 bases). This CDR3 has 15 residues. V lost 4 bases and J lost 3, with 13 bases in between. The V gene's germline CDR1 is SGHTA and CDR2 FQGTGA.

The J gene is TRBJ1-4, the V gene TRBV5-4; D is undetermined. Germline V gene sequence: CDR1 SGHNT, CDR2 YYREEE (reference sequence). The length of the CDR3 is 13 residues. V was shortened by 1 base and J by 9 bases, with 10 bases between the two germline ends. The CDR3 DNA sequence: TGTGCCAGCAGCTTGATGGGCGCGCAAAAACTGTTTTTT. As protein: CASSLMGAQKLFF.

V usage is TRBV19 and J usage is TRBJ1-5; 9 bases line up with TRBD1. Germline CDR1 and CDR2: LNHDA and SQIVND (reference sequence). The J segment lost 1 base and the V segment lost 6 bases, leaving 4 bases of the junction unmatched. The CDR3 runs 15 residues. The CDR3 reads CASRDRGASNQPQHF. CDR3 DNA: TGTGCCAGTAGAGACAGGGGGGCGAGCAATCAGCCCCAGCATTTT.

This chain links TRBV19 with TRBJ2-5; TRBD2 matches 7 bases. The J call may be wrong; the DNA end is better matched by TRBJ2-7. Germline lookup yields CDR1 LNHDA and CDR2 SQIVND (reference sequence). The CDR3 runs to 14 residues. The CDR3 sequence: CASSIRTSALEQYF. The CDR3 DNA is TGTGCCAGTAGTATCAGGACTAGTGCCCTCGAGCAGTACTTC.